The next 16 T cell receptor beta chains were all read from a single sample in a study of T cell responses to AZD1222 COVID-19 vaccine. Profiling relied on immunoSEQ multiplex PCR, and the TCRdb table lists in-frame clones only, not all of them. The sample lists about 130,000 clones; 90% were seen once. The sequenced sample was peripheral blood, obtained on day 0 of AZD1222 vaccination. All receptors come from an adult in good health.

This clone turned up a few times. In DNA form, the CDR3 reads TGTGCCAGCAGCTTAATTAGGACAGGGTGGTACGAGCAGTACTTC. It encodes CASSLIRTGWYEQYF. The V gene is TRBV7-9, the J gene TRBJ2-7; 8 bases are a match to TRBD1. There are 15 residues in the CDR3. With 2 bases clipped from V and 4 bases from J, the junction kept 7 bases outside the gene matches. Germline CDR1 SEHNR, CDR2 FQNEAQ (reference sequence).

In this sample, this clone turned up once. The CDR3: CASSTPDRSSHGYTF. The CDR3 DNA follows: TGTGCCAGTAGTACCCCGGACAGGTCCTCCCATGGCTACACCTTC. The chain links TRBV19 to TRBJ1-2; TRBD1 agrees at 7 bases. The CDR3 contains 15 residues. The germline CDR1 and CDR2 sequences are LNHDA and SQIVND (reference sequence). The junction had 11 bases not matched to a gene; V was cut back by 4 bases and J by 6 bases. Looking up the rest from reference TRBV19 and TRBJ1-2 gives the full variable domain: DGGITQSPKYLFRKEGQNVTLSCEQNLNHDAMYWYRQDPGQGLRLIYYSQIVNDFQKGDIAEGYSVSREKKESFPLTVTSAQKNPTAFYLCASSTPDRSSHGYTFGSGTRLTVV.

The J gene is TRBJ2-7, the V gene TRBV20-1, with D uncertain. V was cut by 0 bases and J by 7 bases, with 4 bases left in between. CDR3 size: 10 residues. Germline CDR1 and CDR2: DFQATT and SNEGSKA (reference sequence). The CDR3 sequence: CSARDKEQYF. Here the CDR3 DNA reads TGCAGTGCTAGAGATAAGGAGCAGTACTTC.

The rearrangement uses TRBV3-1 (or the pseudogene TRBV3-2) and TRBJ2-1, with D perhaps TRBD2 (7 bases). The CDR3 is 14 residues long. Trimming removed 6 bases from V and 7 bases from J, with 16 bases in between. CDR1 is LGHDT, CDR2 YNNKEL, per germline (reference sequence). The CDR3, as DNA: TGTGCCAGCAGGGGAGGGGGAGGTCAGAATGAGCAGTTCTTC. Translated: CASRGGGGQNEQFF.

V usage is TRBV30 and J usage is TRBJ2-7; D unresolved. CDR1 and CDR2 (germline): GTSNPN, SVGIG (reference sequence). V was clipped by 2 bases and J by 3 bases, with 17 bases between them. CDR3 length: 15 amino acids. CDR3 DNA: TGTGCCTGGAGTCCTCTTAGCCCGATGAGCTACGAGCAGTACTTC. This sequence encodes CAWSPLSPMSYEQYF.

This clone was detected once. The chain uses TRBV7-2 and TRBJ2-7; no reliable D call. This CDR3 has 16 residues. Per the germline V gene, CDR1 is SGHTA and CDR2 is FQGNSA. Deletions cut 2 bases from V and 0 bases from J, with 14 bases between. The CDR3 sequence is CASSLWGPGSSYEQYF. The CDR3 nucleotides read TGTGCCAGCAGCTTATGGGGTCCCGGTAGCTCCTACGAGCAGTACTTC.

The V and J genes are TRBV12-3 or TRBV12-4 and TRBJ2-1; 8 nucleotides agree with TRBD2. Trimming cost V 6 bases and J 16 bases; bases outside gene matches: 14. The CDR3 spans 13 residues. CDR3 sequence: CASSQNPPGLGFF. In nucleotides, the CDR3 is TGTGCCAGCAGCCAAAACCCCCCGGGACTAGGTTTCTTC.

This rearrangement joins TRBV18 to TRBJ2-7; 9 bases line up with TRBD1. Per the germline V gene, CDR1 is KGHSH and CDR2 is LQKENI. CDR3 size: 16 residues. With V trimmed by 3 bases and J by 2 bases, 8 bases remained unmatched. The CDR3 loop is CASSPFSGQGPYEQYF. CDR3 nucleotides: TGTGCCAGCTCACCTTTTTCGGGACAGGGTCCCTACGAGCAGTACTTC.

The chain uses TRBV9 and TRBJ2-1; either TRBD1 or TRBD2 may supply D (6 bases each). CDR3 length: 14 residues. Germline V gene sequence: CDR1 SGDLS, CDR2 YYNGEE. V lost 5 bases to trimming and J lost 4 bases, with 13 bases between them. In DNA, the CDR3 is TGTGCCAGCAGTAGGGGGACTGTTTACAATGAGCAGTTCTTC. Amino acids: CASSRGTVYNEQFF.

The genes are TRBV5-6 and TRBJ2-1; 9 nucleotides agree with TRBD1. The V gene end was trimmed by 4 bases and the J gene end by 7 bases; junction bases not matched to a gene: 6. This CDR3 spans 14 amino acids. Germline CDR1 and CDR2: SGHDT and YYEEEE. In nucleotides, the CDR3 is TGTGCCAGCAGCGCCGGGACAGGGTGGAATGAGCAGTTCTTC. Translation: CASSAGTGWNEQFF.

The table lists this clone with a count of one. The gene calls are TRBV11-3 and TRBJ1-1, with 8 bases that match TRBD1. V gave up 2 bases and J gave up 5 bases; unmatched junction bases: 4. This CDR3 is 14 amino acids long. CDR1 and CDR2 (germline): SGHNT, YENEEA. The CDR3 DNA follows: TGTGCCAGCAGCTTACAGGGGGCGATGACTGAAGCTTTCTTT. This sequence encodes CASSLQGAMTEAFF. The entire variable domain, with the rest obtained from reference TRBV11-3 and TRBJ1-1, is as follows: EAGVVQSPRYKIIEKKQPVAFWCNPISGHNTLYWYLQNLGQGPELLIRYENEEAVDDSQLPKDRFSAERLKGVDSTLKIQPAELGDSAVYLCASSLQGAMTEAFFGQGTRLTVV.

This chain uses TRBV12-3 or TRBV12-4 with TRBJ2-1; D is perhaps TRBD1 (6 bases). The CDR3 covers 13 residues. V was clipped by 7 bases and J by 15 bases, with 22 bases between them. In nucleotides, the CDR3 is TGTGCCAGCACCGTGACAGGTTCTACTACACGGTTCTTC. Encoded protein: CASTVTGSTTRFF.

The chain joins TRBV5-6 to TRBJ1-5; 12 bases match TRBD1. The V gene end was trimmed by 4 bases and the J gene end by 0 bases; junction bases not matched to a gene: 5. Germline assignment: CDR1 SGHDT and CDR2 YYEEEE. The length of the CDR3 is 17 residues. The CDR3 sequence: CASSAGQGAYSNQPQHF. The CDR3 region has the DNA TGTGCCAGCAGCGCGGGACAGGGGGCCTATAGCAATCAGCCCCAGCATTTT.

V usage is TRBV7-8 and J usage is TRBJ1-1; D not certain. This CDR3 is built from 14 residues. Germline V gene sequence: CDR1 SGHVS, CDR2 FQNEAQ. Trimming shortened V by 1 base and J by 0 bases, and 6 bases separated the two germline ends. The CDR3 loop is CASSLEELNTEAFF. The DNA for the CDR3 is TGTGCCAGCAGCTTAGAAGAGCTGAACACTGAAGCTTTCTTT.

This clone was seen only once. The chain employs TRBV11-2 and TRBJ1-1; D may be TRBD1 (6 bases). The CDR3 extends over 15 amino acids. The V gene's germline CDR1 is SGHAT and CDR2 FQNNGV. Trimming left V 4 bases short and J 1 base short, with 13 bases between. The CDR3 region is CASSSLGGANTEAFF. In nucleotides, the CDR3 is TGTGCCAGCAGCTCCTTAGGGGGGGCGAACACTGAAGCTTTCTTT. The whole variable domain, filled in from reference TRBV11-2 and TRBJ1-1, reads EAGVAQSPRYKIIEKRQSVAFWCNPISGHATLYWYQQILGQGPKLLIQFQNNGVVDDSQLPKDRFSAERLKGVDSTLKIQPAKLEDSAVYLCASSSLGGANTEAFFGQGTRLTVV.

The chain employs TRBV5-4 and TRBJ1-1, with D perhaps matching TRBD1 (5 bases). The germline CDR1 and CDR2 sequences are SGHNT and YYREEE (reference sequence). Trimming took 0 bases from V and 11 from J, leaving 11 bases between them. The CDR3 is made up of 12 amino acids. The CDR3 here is CASSLDRQAAFF. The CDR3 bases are TGTGCCAGCAGCTTGGACAGGCAGGCCGCTTTCTTT.